A selection of T cell receptor beta chains follows, all from one sample in a study of technical replicates of blood from several donors. Assay used: immunoSEQ multiplex PCR; TCRdb lists only in-frame clones, some missing. The table includes about 89,000 clones, around 94% detected once. Sequencing was done on a sample of T cells isolated from PBMCs. The receptor source for this set is a human donor in good health. The conserved cysteine and the conserved F or W are not part of the CDR3 here.

V gene: TRBV9; CDR3 protein: ASSSRVTGTDTQY
V gene: TRBV6-5; CDR3 protein: ASSTRLVGGYT
V gene: TRBV4-1; CDR3 protein: ASSSPVFLENTEAF
V gene: TRBV5-5; CDR3 protein: ANSPTGHQGETQY
V gene: TRBV6-5; CDR3 protein: ASSYGRQGNEKLF
V gene: TRBV6-5; CDR3 protein: ASSYSGTNGYT
V gene: TRBV7-9; CDR3 protein: ASSSLQGSYEQY
V gene: TRBV19; CDR3 protein: ATPGTANTGELF
V gene: TRBV6-5; CDR3 protein: ASSRGPNEKLF
V gene: TRBV30; CDR3 protein: AWSVTRTSGAAKNIQY
V gene: TRBV14; CDR3 protein: ASSHDLGPGELF
V gene: TRBV6-1; CDR3 protein: ASSEFSPRANEKLF
V gene: TRBV6-5; CDR3 protein: ASSYLTSGSVYEQY
V gene: TRBV25-1; CDR3 protein: ASSEGQEDRYT
V gene: TRBV5-1; CDR3 protein: ASRFGQGVEKLF
V gene: TRBV9; CDR3 protein: ASSGGQERNQPQH
V gene: TRBV11-2; CDR3 protein: ASSFYQGAQETQY
V gene: TRBV27; CDR3 protein: ASSLIPGSYEQY
V gene: TRBV7-7; CDR3 protein: ASSPRLAGAREQF
V gene: TRBV5-1; CDR3 protein: ASSPTTGKGNEQF
V gene: TRBV28; CDR3 protein: ASTFGANVLT
V gene: TRBV9; CDR3 protein: ASSLTPAGGRDGYT
V gene: TRBV19; CDR3 protein: ASINTRGDEKLF
V gene: TRBV27; CDR3 protein: ASSYRDYNNEQF
V gene: TRBV20-1; CDR3 protein: SASRGQPQH
V gene: TRBV7-9; CDR3 protein: ASSPQPGTGELF